These 28 T cell receptor beta chains share one sample of origin, sequenced in a study of radiotherapy plus CTLA-4 blockade in lung cancer. Data came from immunoSEQ multiplex PCR; TCRdb stores just in-frame clones and leaves some out. The table records about 110,000 clones, about 85% of them present only once. The sample in question was peripheral blood, obtained from a patient treated with radiotherapy plus ipilimumab. The source is a human donor with non-small cell lung cancer that progressed on radiotherapy plus ipilimumab. Some clones in this sample may be carry-over from other donors' samples.

As to this clone: Germline and junction disagree at one end, which may indicate a read error. The chain recombines TRBV5-1 with TRBJ2-2; D perhaps matches TRBD2 (5 bases). There are 17 residues in the CDR3. Germline CDR1 reads SGHRS; CDR2 reads YFSETQ. The CDR3: CASSLKGMVTDTGELLF. DNA of the CDR3: TGCGCCAGCAGCTTGAAGGGTATGGTTACCGACACCGGGGAGCTGCTTTTT.

This chain joins TRBV6-1 and TRBJ2-3; 10 bases match TRBD1. The CDR3 length is 14 residues. CDR1 and CDR2 from the germline V gene are MNHNS and SASEGT. V lost 7 bases, J lost 6 bases, and 7 bases stayed unmatched. CDR3 coding DNA: TGTGCCAGCACTTTGACAGGGGGCTGGGATACGCAGTATTTT. Residues: CASTLTGGWDTQYF.

The V and J genes are TRBV9 and TRBJ1-6; 9 bases agree with TRBD1. The CDR3 runs 15 residues. J lost 5 bases, V lost 2 bases, and 2 bases had no gene match. The germline gives CDR1 SGDLS, CDR2 YYNGEE. CDR3 protein: CASSVWDRDNSPLHF. DNA of the CDR3: TGTGCCAGCAGCGTCTGGGACAGGGATAATTCACCCCTCCACTTT. Together with reference TRBV9 and TRBJ1-6, the CDR3 gives the full variable domain: DSGVTQTPKHLITATGQRVTLRCSPRSGDLSVYWYQQSLDQGLQFLIQYYNGEERAKGNILERFSAQQFPDLHSELNLSSLELGDSALYFCASSVWDRDNSPLHFGNGTRLTVT.

The chain combines TRBV5-4 with TRBJ2-1; 11 bases are shared with TRBD2. Germline assignment: CDR1 SGHNT and CDR2 YYREEE (reference sequence). This CDR3 spans 15 amino acids. V gave up 0 bases and J gave up 7 bases; unmatched junction bases: 3. CDR3 DNA: TGTGCCAGCAGCTTGGCTAGCGGGGGGATGAATGAGCAGTTCTTC. As protein: CASSLASGGMNEQFF.

The table lists this clone with a few counts. The rearrangement joins TRBV4-2 to TRBJ1-4; 8 nucleotides match TRBD1. The germline V gene has CDR1 LGHNA and CDR2 YNFKEQ. There are 16 residues in the CDR3. Losses at the gene ends were 0 bases for V and 10 bases for J; bases not matched to a gene: 10. CDR3 protein: CASSQESGTGPGKLFF. In DNA, the CDR3 is TGTGCCAGCAGCCAAGAGAGTGGGACAGGTCCTGGAAAACTGTTTTTT.

The chain couples TRBV11-2 to TRBJ1-1, with a possible D match to TRBD1 (5 bases). The CDR3 consists of 15 residues. Germline V gene lookup returns CDR1 SGHAT and CDR2 FQNNGV. V was shortened by 5 bases and J by 2 bases, with 15 bases between the two germline ends. The CDR3 coding sequence is TGTGCCAGCAGCATCTTCGGGACGGTCAACACTGAAGCTTTCTTT. This gives the protein CASSIFGTVNTEAFF.

The gene calls are TRBV5-1 and TRBJ2-7; 9 bases line up with TRBD1. The CDR3 totals 13 residues. V dropped 3 bases and J dropped 7; count of bases not matched to a gene: 5. CDR1 SGHRS and CDR2 YFSETQ come from the germline V gene. CDR3 coding DNA: TGCGCCAGCAGCTCTACAGGGGGCGGAGAGCAGTACTTC. Translation: CASSSTGGGEQYF.

The chain is built from TRBV7-3 and TRBJ1-2; 9 positions agree with TRBD1. Trimming removed 5 bases from V and 4 bases from J; junction bases left unmatched: 20. CDR3 size: 19 residues. The germline CDR1 and CDR2 sequences are SGHTA and FQGTGA. The CDR3 DNA is TGTGCCAGCAGCATCTTGTCTTTTTGGGACAGGGCCCCCACCTATGGCTACACCTTC. It is translated as CASSILSFWDRAPTYGYTF.

The CDR3 DNA sequence: TGTGCCAGCAGCTTAGTTCACAGGGGGCGCGAGCCCCTCCACTTT. Protein product: CASSLVHRGREPLHF. The chain is built from TRBV7-9 and TRBJ1-6; the match to TRBD1 covers 9 bases. Germline CDR1 is SEHNR and CDR2 is FQNEAQ (reference sequence). Germline trimming cut 1 base from V and 13 bases from J; bases unmatched to any gene: 8. The CDR3 runs 15 residues.

The chain combines TRBV18 with TRBJ1-2; unclear D gene. This CDR3 is 14 amino acids long. The germline V gene has CDR1 KGHSH and CDR2 LQKENI. The V gene lost 3 bases and the J gene lost 4 bases, with 12 bases spanning the gap. Here the CDR3 DNA reads TGTGCCAGCTCACCTCTGGTGGGCAGCTATGGCTACACCTTC. Residues: CASSPLVGSYGYTF.

The CDR3 protein is CASSNSYEQYF. The CDR3 DNA follows: TGTGCCAGCAGCAATTCCTACGAGCAGTACTTC. The rearrangement uses TRBV7-9 and TRBJ2-7; the D is unclear. The CDR3 is 11 residues long. Trimming took off 5 bases at V and 1 base at J, with 3 bases between the two ends. CDR1 is SEHNR, CDR2 FQNEAQ, per germline (reference sequence).

There are a few counts of this clone. The chain joins TRBV2 to TRBJ2-7; D is uncertain. The CDR3 spans 12 residues. Trimming stripped 6 bases from V and 2 bases from J, with 8 bases between. CDR1 and CDR2 from the germline V gene are SNHLY and FYNNEI. This CDR3 reads CASRVETYEQYF. Written as DNA, the CDR3 is TGTGCCAGCAGGGTTGAAACCTACGAGCAGTACTTC.

The chain combines TRBV5-5 with TRBJ1-2; no clear D gene. The CDR3 runs to 16 residues. The V and J ends lost 0 bases and 4 bases respectively, with 16 bases between them. Germline V gene data show CDR1 as SGHKS and CDR2 as YYEKEE (reference sequence). The CDR3 sequence is CASSLVRPVVLYGYTF. CDR3 coding DNA: TGTGCCAGCAGCTTGGTGCGGCCGGTGGTCCTCTATGGCTACACCTTC.

The gene calls are TRBV22-1 and TRBJ2-5; the table assigns TRBD2, which was not confirmed against the DNA. TRBV22-1 is shown as a pseudogene. The CDR3 sequence is 18 residues long. The CDR3 spells CPGRALGLAGADQETQYF. DNA for the CDR3: TGTCCTGGGAGAGCACTTGGGCTAGCGGGGGCAGATCAAGAGACCCAGTACTTC.

This clone appeared a few times. The chain employs TRBV5-1 and TRBJ1-1, with D hard to call. The CDR3 runs 13 residues. CDR1 is SGHRS, CDR2 YFSETQ, per germline. The V gene lost 4 bases and the J gene lost 1 base, with 8 bases spanning the gap. The DNA of the CDR3 is TGCGCCAGCAGCGAACAGTCGAACACTGAAGCTTTCTTT. Its translation is CASSEQSNTEAFF.

This rearrangement joins TRBV6-1 to TRBJ1-1; D ambiguous. V was clipped by 5 bases and J by 4 bases, with 11 bases between them. CDR3 length: 13 residues. CDR1 is MNHNS and CDR2 is SASEGT in the germline V gene. CDR3 in DNA: TGTGCCAGCAGTTATGAGGGTATCACTGAAGCTTTCTTT. This gives the protein CASSYEGITEAFF.

The V and J genes are TRBV4-2 and TRBJ2-1; the D gene is possibly TRBD1 (5 bases). Looked up from germline, CDR1 is LGHNA and CDR2 is YNFKEQ. With 4 bases removed from V and 6 bases from J, the gap between germline ends came to 19 bases. This CDR3 is 16 amino acids long. CDR3 coding DNA: TGTGCCAGCAGCCGCGTGGGGCTCTCTTCCAGCAATGAGCAGTTCTTC. Residues: CASSRVGLSSSNEQFF.

This chain joins TRBV4-3 and TRBJ2-1; the match to TRBD2 covers 11 bases. The CDR3 is 17 residues long. CDR1 is LGHNA, CDR2 YSLEER, per germline. V trimming: 5 bases; J trimming: 8 bases; junction bases outside the gene matches: 14. CDR3 in DNA: TGCGCCAGCAGCTCCTCCCGTAGCGGGGGGGGGCCCTATGAGCAGTTCTTC. It translates to CASSSSRSGGGPYEQFF.

The V call is TRBV5-4, the J call TRBJ2-5; D is possibly TRBD1 (6 bases). CDR1 is SGHNT and CDR2 is YYREEE in the germline V gene (reference sequence). CDR3 length equals 14 residues. The V end was cut by 3 bases, the J end by 1 base, with 10 bases between. CDR3 protein: CASSSTGFQETQYF. CDR3 DNA sequence: TGTGCCAGCAGCTCGACAGGTTTCCAAGAGACCCAGTACTTC.

There are a few counts of this clone. The chain has TRBV6-5 and TRBJ1-2, with a weak D call TRBD1 (5 bases). Germline values: CDR1 MNHEY, CDR2 SVGAGI. CDR3 length equals 12 residues. V dropped 6 bases and J dropped 0 bases, with 5 bases sitting between them. The CDR3 is CASRGANYGYTF. CDR3 DNA: TGTGCCAGCAGGGGGGCTAACTATGGCTACACCTTC.

The chain combines TRBV4-1 with TRBJ1-1; 7 positions agree with TRBD1. V lost 2 bases to trimming and J lost 1 base; unmatched junction nucleotides: 13. The CDR3 totals 18 residues. CDR1 and CDR2 from the germline V gene are MGHRA and YSYEKL. CDR3 sequence reads: CASSQHLGDSKRNTEAFF. DNA of the CDR3: TGCGCCAGCAGCCAACACCTTGGGGACAGTAAACGGAACACTGAAGCTTTCTTT.

This clone was detected only a few times. This sequence joins TRBV5-6 and TRBJ1-2; D is unclear. The V and J ends lost 2 bases and 0 bases respectively, with 8 bases between them. From germline, CDR1 is SGHDT and CDR2 YYEEEE. The CDR3 has 14 residues. The DNA of the CDR3 is TGTGCCAGCAGCTTTAAAGTTTCTAACTATGGCTACACCTTC. As protein: CASSFKVSNYGYTF.

This chain links TRBV7-3 with TRBJ2-1, with D possibly being TRBD1 or TRBD2 (5 bases each). Germline lookup yields CDR1 SGHTA and CDR2 FQGTGA. V shed 1 base and J shed 4 bases, with 14 bases lying between them. The length of the CDR3 is 16 residues. The CDR3 bases are TGTGCCAGCAGCTTAATCTCCGGGACGGAATACAATGAGCAGTTCTTC. Its translation is CASSLISGTEYNEQFF.

The CDR3 DNA reads TGTGCCAGCAACGACCCCCGGACAGGGAAAATCGAGCAGTACTTC. Its translation: CASNDPRTGKIEQYF. The chain is built from TRBV27 and TRBJ2-7; 8 bases map to TRBD1. This CDR3 is built from 15 residues. V lost 7 bases and J lost 6; bases outside the gene matches: 14. Germline V CDR1 and CDR2: MNHEY, SMNVEV (reference sequence).

This clone was counted a few times. CDR3 residues: CAGARGLSVGYTF. The CDR3 DNA is TGTGCCGGCGCTCGTGGCCTTTCGGTTGGCTACACCTTC. The rearrangement uses TRBV28 and TRBJ1-2; D call uncertain. With 11 bases removed from V and 7 bases from J, the gap between germline ends came to 20 bases. Germline lookup yields CDR1 MDHEN and CDR2 SYDVKM. This CDR3 is 13 amino acids long.

The chain carries TRBV7-2 and TRBJ1-3, with a weak D call TRBD1 (6 bases). The CDR3 totals 17 residues. CDR1 and CDR2 (germline): SGHTA, FQGNSA. Trimming pared 2 bases from V and 0 bases from J, leaving 14 bases between. The CDR3 DNA follows: TGTGCCAGCAGCTTATCAGGGGTCTACTCCTCTGGAAACACCATATATTTT. Its protein product is CASSLSGVYSSGNTIYF.

The J gene is TRBJ1-2, the V gene TRBV7-6; TRBD1 matches at 7 bases. Germline assignment: CDR1 SGHVS and CDR2 FNYEAQ. CDR3 length equals 13 residues. The V gene end was trimmed by 6 bases and the J gene end by 5 bases; junction bases not matched to a gene: 6. The CDR3 region has the DNA TGTGCCAGCAGTCCTGGGACAGCTTATGGCTACACCTTC. This gives the protein CASSPGTAYGYTF.

This clone was found once. This chain uses TRBV18 with TRBJ1-1; D may be TRBD1 (5 bases). Trimming removed 6 bases at V and 1 base at J, with 9 bases between. The CDR3 runs to 13 residues. CDR1 KGHSH and CDR2 LQKENI come from the germline V gene. The DNA of the CDR3 is TGTGCCAGCTCTCGGGACGAGAACACTGAAGCTTTCTTT. Its protein product is CASSRDENTEAFF.